This passage covers 27 T cell receptor beta chains from one sample sequenced in a study of T cells in Graves' hyperthyroidism and ophthalmopathy. Amplified TCR beta CDR3 regions came from RNA transcripts. Initially, a first-round RT-PCR of the TCR CDR3 employed the HTBI primer set. A single record per CDR3 protein comes from TCRdb applying MiXCR to the multiplex PCR reads. The sample lists 650,000 to 750,000 distinct CDR3 sequences; 13% to 15% were seen once. The sample consisted of blood. The origin of the receptors is a young woman with Graves' hyperthyroidism.

This chain joins TRBV29-1 and TRBJ1-4; TRBD1 might be the D (5 bases). The CDR3 is 14 residues long. Between the trimmed V and J ends, which lost 2 bases and 8 bases, there was a span of 15 bases. Germline CDR1 reads SQVTM; CDR2 reads ANQGSEA. This CDR3 reads CSVEQGNEREKLFF. The DNA of the CDR3 is TGCAGCGTTGAACAGGGTAATGAAAGAGAAAAACTGTTTTTT.

This clonotype was counted only a few times. The V and J genes are TRBV30 and TRBJ2-7; a weak D match, TRBD1 (6 bases). The CDR3 extends over 11 amino acids. Trimming removed 3 bases from V and 8 bases from J, with 11 bases in between. The germline gives CDR1 GTSNPN, CDR2 SVGIG (reference sequence). Written as DNA, the CDR3 is TGTGCCTGGAGCCTCAGGGGCCAGCAGTACTTC. The encoded protein is CAWSLRGQQYF.

In the case of this clonotype: This may stem from a read error, because a much larger clone lies one nucleotide away. This CDR3 is missing its conserved last phenylalanine or tryptophan, likely due to a read error. The chain uses TRBV6-2 or TRBV6-3 and TRBJ2-3; D may be TRBD1 or TRBD2 (5 bases each). CDR1 and CDR2 from the germline V gene are MNHEY and SVGEGT. V dropped 8 bases and J dropped 2 bases, with 14 bases sitting between them. The CDR3 extends over 14 amino acids. This CDR3 reads CASWDQPYTDTQYL. The CDR3 DNA reads as TGTGCCAGCTGGGACCAACCATACACAGATACGCAGTATCTT.

This clonotype appeared a few times. The chain combines TRBV6-2 or TRBV6-3 with TRBJ1-5; TRBD1 matches 9 bases. Per the germline V gene, CDR1 is MNHEY and CDR2 is SVGEGT. The CDR3 spans 17 residues. V lost 7 bases and J lost 2; bases outside the gene matches: 12. CDR3 sequence: CASTSGTGIRGNQPQHF. The CDR3 DNA is TGTGCCAGCACGTCCGGGACAGGGATTCGGGGCAATCAGCCCCAGCATTTT.

This clonotype occurred many times. With a much larger clone just one base away, this may be a read error. The chain combines TRBV13 with TRBJ1-1; TRBD1 is a possible D gene (6 bases). This CDR3 is 14 amino acids long. Germline assignment: CDR1 PRHDT and CDR2 FYEKMQ (reference sequence). V was trimmed by 1 base and J by 6 bases, leaving 12 bases between them. The CDR3 DNA reads as TGTGCCAGCAGCTTAGACCCCTGGGGGCCTGAAGCTTTCTTT. Translating it yields CASSLDPWGPEAFF.

This clonotype was counted between two and nine times. CDR3 DNA sequence: TGTGCCAGCAGTCGAGTGAGCAGGCGATCCTACGAGCAGTACTTC. Amino acids: CASSRVSRRSYEQYF. V is TRBV6-2 or TRBV6-3 and J is TRBJ2-7; D not certain. Germline loops: CDR1 MNHEY, CDR2 SVGEGT. V was clipped by 5 bases and J by 1 base, with 15 bases between them. The CDR3 has 15 amino acids.

The J gene is TRBJ2-7, the V gene TRBV6-2 or TRBV6-3; D unresolved. Germline V gives CDR1 MNHEY, CDR2 SVGEGT. V lost 3 bases and J 1 base, leaving 7 bases between the germline ends. The CDR3 extends over 13 amino acids. CDR3 loop: CASSYPGSYEQYF. The CDR3 DNA is TGTGCCAGCAGTTATCCGGGTTCCTACGAGCAGTACTTC.

The sample holds many counts of this clonotype. This chain links TRBV30 with TRBJ2-4; TRBD2 might be the D (5 bases). Trimming pared 2 bases from V and 2 bases from J, leaving 19 bases between. The CDR3 has 17 amino acids. Per the germline V gene, CDR1 is GTSNPN and CDR2 is SVGIG (reference sequence). CDR3 sequence (DNA): TGTGCCTGGAGTAACGAGAGGACGGGGTATTCCAAAAACATTCAGTACTTC. As protein: CAWSNERTGYSKNIQYF. Using reference TRBV30 and TRBJ2-4 for the parts outside the CDR3, the full variable domain is SQTIHQWPATLVQPVGSPLSLECTVEGTSNPNLYWYRQAAGRGLQLLFYSVGIGQISSEVPQNLSASRPQDRQFILSSKKLLLSDSGFYLCAWSNERTGYSKNIQYFGAGTRLSVL.

The chain couples TRBV7-3 to TRBJ2-2; D may be TRBD1 (6 bases). V lost 5 bases and J 6 bases, leaving 16 bases between the germline ends. Germline CDR1 reads SGHTA; CDR2 reads FQGTGA. This CDR3 has 15 amino acids. The CDR3 nucleotides are TGTGCCAGCAGCCGTGGACAGAGGCCTCCCGGGGAGCTGTTTTTT. Encoded protein: CASSRGQRPPGELFF.

The chain combines TRBV10-2 with TRBJ1-1, with a weak D call TRBD1 (6 bases). The CDR3 spans 17 residues. Trimming left V 7 bases short and J 1 base short, with 22 bases between. The germline V gene has CDR1 WSHSY and CDR2 SAAADI. CDR3: CASTLPQQGNENTEAFF. The CDR3 DNA follows: TGCGCCAGCACTTTACCTCAACAGGGCAACGAGAACACTGAAGCTTTCTTT.

This clonotype was picked up many times. This chain joins TRBV11-1 and TRBJ2-2; no firm D call. This CDR3 comprises 13 residues. Germline V gene data show CDR1 as SGHAT and CDR2 as FQDESV (reference sequence). Trimming shortened V by 3 bases and J by 1 base, and 3 bases separated the two germline ends. CDR3 sequence reads: CASSFENTGELFF. The CDR3 DNA reads as TGTGCCAGCAGCTTCGAGAACACCGGGGAGCTGTTTTTT.

There are many counts of this clonotype. This sequence joins TRBV2 and TRBJ2-3, with D tentatively TRBD2 (6 bases). The V end was cut by 5 bases, the J end by 0 bases, with 12 bases between. Germline V gene data show CDR1 as SNHLY and CDR2 as FYNNEI. The CDR3 sequence is 15 residues long. CDR3 loop: CASSTAGTSTDTQYF. CDR3 nucleotide sequence: TGTGCCAGCAGTACCGCCGGGACTAGCACAGATACGCAGTATTTT. Drawing the rest from reference TRBV2 and TRBJ2-3, the complete variable domain is EPEVTQTPSHQVTQMGQEVILRCVPISNHLYFYWYRQILGQKVEFLVSFYNNEISEKSEIFDDQFSVERPDGSNFTLKIRSTKLEDSAMYFCASSTAGTSTDTQYFGPGTRLTVL.

This clonotype appeared many times. This chain joins TRBV12-3 or TRBV12-4 and TRBJ1-2, with unresolved D. The CDR3 runs 14 residues. Trimming took 1 base from V and 5 from J, leaving 11 bases between them. The CDR3 protein is CASSLEQTTYGYTF. Written as DNA, the CDR3 is TGTGCCAGCAGTTTAGAACAGACAACGTATGGCTACACCTTC.

The chain is built from TRBV4-2 and TRBJ1-2; no clear D gene. Trimming left V 0 bases short and J 13 bases short, with 12 bases between. CDR1 and CDR2 from the germline V gene are LGHNA and YNFKEQ. This CDR3 has 12 amino acids. CDR3 amino acids: CASSQDPGRFTF. In DNA form, the CDR3 reads TGTGCCAGCAGCCAAGACCCGGGAAGGTTCACCTTC.

The sample holds many counts of this clonotype. The chain recombines TRBV27 with TRBJ2-5, with D perhaps being TRBD1 or TRBD2 (5 bases each). Trimming pared 5 bases from V and 5 bases from J, leaving 21 bases between. CDR1 and CDR2 from the germline V gene are MNHEY and SMNVEV (reference sequence). This CDR3 is built from 16 residues. In DNA form, the CDR3 reads TGTGCCAGCAGTGTGGGGGACGGCGTCCTAGGGGAGACCCAGTACTTC. Its protein is CASSVGDGVLGETQYF.

The V gene is TRBV20-1, the J gene TRBJ2-1; tentative D call: TRBD1 (6 bases). Trimming took 6 bases from V and 2 from J, leaving 17 bases between them. CDR3 length: 15 amino acids. Germline V gene data show CDR1 as DFQATT and CDR2 as SNEGSKA (reference sequence). As DNA, the CDR3 is TGCAGTGCCTCTTCAACAGGGATGACCTACAATGAGCAGTTCTTC. Residues: CSASSTGMTYNEQFF.

The rearrangement joins TRBV7-9 to TRBJ2-7, with 9 bases fitting TRBD2. Trimming cost V 4 bases and J 0 bases; bases outside gene matches: 13. The CDR3 spans 18 residues. Germline CDR1 SEHNR, CDR2 FQNEAQ (reference sequence). CDR3 sequence reads: CASSWGLAGLTYSYEQYF. CDR3 bases: TGTGCCAGCAGCTGGGGTCTAGCGGGACTTACCTACTCCTACGAGCAGTACTTC.

This clonotype was observed at least ten times. The chain links TRBV6-1 to TRBJ2-1; 14 bases match TRBD2. Germline CDR1 and CDR2: MNHNS and SASEGT. V lost 6 bases to trimming and J lost 7 bases; unmatched junction nucleotides: 5. The CDR3 length is 15 residues. In nucleotides, the CDR3 is TGTGCCAGCAGGAACGGACTAGCGGGAGGTAATGAGCAGTTCTTC. Its translation: CASRNGLAGGNEQFF.

Note on this clonotype: A read error is possible here, since a much larger clone lies one base away. The chain uses TRBV29-1 and TRBJ2-7; possibly TRBD2 for D (5 bases). Trimming cost V 0 bases and J 6 bases, with 15 bases left between them. CDR3 length: 14 amino acids. From germline, CDR1 is SQVTM and CDR2 ANQGSEA. CDR3 bases: TGCAGCGTTGAAGAGGGCGGGCCGCGCTGCGAGCAGTACTTC. It codes for CSVEEGGPRCEQYF.

V gene TRBV12-3 or TRBV12-4 combines with J gene TRBJ2-1, with D tentatively TRBD1 or TRBD2 (6 bases each). V was pared by 6 bases and J by 6 bases, with 15 bases between. The CDR3 sequence is 14 residues long. The CDR3 here is CASRVLGGLNEQFF. The CDR3 DNA follows: TGTGCCAGCAGGGTTTTAGGGGGGCTCAATGAGCAGTTCTTC.

This clonotype was seen only a few times. The rearrangement joins TRBV12-5 to TRBJ2-7, with D perhaps TRBD1 (6 bases). V gave up 7 bases and J gave up 2 bases, with 12 bases separating them. Germline loops: CDR1 LGHNT, CDR2 FRNRAP. This CDR3 region has 13 residues. CDR3 sequence reads: CASALDRTYEQYF. The CDR3 DNA follows: TGTGCTAGTGCCCTAGACAGGACCTACGAGCAGTACTTC.

The chain links TRBV6-1 to TRBJ2-2; D uncertain. Deletions cut 8 bases from V and 0 bases from J, with 13 bases between. Germline lookup yields CDR1 MNHNS and CDR2 SASEGT. The CDR3 has 15 amino acids. The CDR3 DNA reads as TGTGCCAGCGCGGACCAAGGAGCGAACACCGGGGAGCTGTTTTTT. Protein: CASADQGANTGELFF.

This rearrangement joins TRBV10-2 to TRBJ1-1; D may be TRBD1 (5 bases). CDR1 and CDR2 from the germline V gene are WSHSY and SAAADI. Deletions cut 8 bases from V and 7 bases from J, with 17 bases between. The CDR3 is 13 amino acids. In nucleotides, the CDR3 is TGCGCCAGCCTAGTGGGGGACGGATATGAAGCTTTCTTT. Its protein is CASLVGDGYEAFF.

This clonotype was picked up many times. The J gene is TRBJ2-3, the V gene TRBV12-3 or TRBV12-4; TRBD1 aligns across 9 bases. The junction had 4 bases not matched to a gene; V was cut back by 4 bases and J by 2 bases. The CDR3 runs to 15 residues. The CDR3 coding sequence is TGTGCCAGCAGTTCGGGACAGGGCCTCACAGATACGCAGTATTTT. Translation: CASSSGQGLTDTQYF.

This clonotype was observed many times. The chain combines TRBV12-3 or TRBV12-4 with TRBJ2-1, with unresolved D. Trimming pared 6 bases from V and 3 bases from J, leaving 9 bases between. The CDR3 covers 13 residues. The CDR3, as DNA: TGTGCCAGCAGAGCGAGGAGCTACAATGAGCAGTTCTTC. Translation gives CASRARSYNEQFF.

The table lists this clonotype with many counts. The chain employs TRBV12-5 and TRBJ1-2; TRBD1 matches 9 bases. CDR3 length equals 17 residues. Per the germline V gene, CDR1 is LGHNT and CDR2 is FRNRAP. Unmatched junction bases numbered 13, after V lost 5 bases and J lost 3 bases. The CDR3 protein is CASGPRDREKGDYGYTF. In DNA form, the CDR3 reads TGTGCTAGTGGTCCGCGGGACAGGGAGAAAGGGGACTATGGCTACACCTTC.

At least ten counts were recorded for this clonotype. The chain carries TRBV6-2 or TRBV6-3 and TRBJ1-2; TRBD1 matches 8 bases. J was trimmed by 4 bases and V by 5 bases; bases with no gene match: 12. The CDR3 has 16 residues. Germline CDR1 MNHEY, CDR2 SVGEGT. The CDR3, as DNA: TGTGCCAGCAGTACCGGACAGGGCGAATACCCCTATGGCTACACCTTC. Its protein is CASSTGQGEYPYGYTF.